The 29 T cell receptor beta chains below were found in one sample sequenced in a study of blood T cell repertoires in COVID-19. Profiled with immunoSEQ multiplex PCR; TCRdb holds only in-frame clones, not every one. Counted here are about 370,000 clones, 75% to 90% occurring once; the ten biggest clones make up approximately 1%. Sequenced: PBMCs or T cells enriched from blood (not recorded which). Receptors originate from a man between 18 and 29 years old who had recovered from COVID-19.

J is TRBJ2-7 and V is TRBV5-4, with D tentatively TRBD2 (5 bases). Germline V lookup: CDR1 SGHNT, CDR2 YYREEE (reference sequence). The CDR3 extends over 13 amino acids. The V end was cut by 0 bases, the J end by 5 bases, with 9 bases between. The CDR3 spells CASSLVGSHEQYF. The CDR3 nucleotides are TGTGCCAGCAGCTTGGTAGGGAGCCACGAGCAGTACTTC.

V gene TRBV4-1 combines with J gene TRBJ2-5; 12 bases map to TRBD2. The length of the CDR3 is 17 residues. Germline lookup yields CDR1 MGHRA and CDR2 YSYEKL. J lost 5 bases, V lost 5 bases, and 12 bases had no gene match. The CDR3, as DNA: TGCGCCAGCAGCTCAGGATCTAGCGGGGGGGCGGGGGAGACCCAGTACTTC. Its translation is CASSSGSSGGAGETQYF.

This chain links TRBV28 with TRBJ2-1, with 10 nucleotides matching TRBD1. This CDR3 has 17 residues. Germline V gene data show CDR1 as MDHEN and CDR2 as SYDVKM. The V segment lost 3 bases and the J segment 9 bases; nucleotides outside the gene matches: 14. The CDR3 protein is CASSFRGDRGFSGEQFF. DNA of the CDR3: TGTGCCAGCAGTTTCCGGGGGGACAGGGGTTTTTCAGGTGAGCAGTTCTTC. Together with reference TRBV28 and TRBJ2-1, the CDR3 gives the full variable domain: DVKVTQSSRYLVKRTGEKVFLECVQDMDHENMFWYRQDPGLGLRLIYFSYDVKMKEKGDIPEGYSVSREKKERFSLILESASTNQTSMYLCASSFRGDRGFSGEQFFGPGTRLTVL.

The V call is TRBV28, the J call TRBJ2-5; D gene unclear. Looked up from germline, CDR1 is MDHEN and CDR2 is SYDVKM. CDR3 size: 15 residues. Trimming left V 5 bases short and J 2 bases short, with 15 bases between. CDR3 sequence reads: CASSKALAPQETQYF. The CDR3, as DNA: TGTGCCAGCAGTAAAGCCTTAGCACCACAAGAGACCCAGTACTTC.

On this clone itself: The sample carries other DNA sequences with the same CDR3. This chain links TRBV5-1 with TRBJ2-5, with 8 bases lining up with TRBD1. The CDR3 is 14 residues long. V lost 0 bases and J lost 5; bases outside the gene matches: 3. CDR1 is SGHRS and CDR2 is YFSETQ in the germline V gene. CDR3 in amino acids: CASSLGQGRETQYF. The CDR3 nucleotides are TGCGCCAGCAGCTTGGGACAGGGGAGGGAGACCCAGTACTTC.

The chain has TRBV5-6 and TRBJ1-4; a weak D match, TRBD1 (6 bases). Germline CDR1 SGHDT, CDR2 YYEEEE. The CDR3 covers 14 residues. V lost 1 base, J lost 4 bases, and 8 bases lay in between. CDR3 nucleotide sequence: TGTGCCAGCAGCTTGCAGGGGTATAATGAAAAACTGTTTTTT. Its translation: CASSLQGYNEKLFF.

The chain links TRBV19 to TRBJ2-7; 11 nucleotides line up with TRBD1. J gave up 5 bases and V 3 bases, and 6 bases lay outside the gene matches. The CDR3 is 15 residues long. The germline V gene has CDR1 LNHDA and CDR2 SQIVND (reference sequence). DNA for the CDR3: TGTGCCAGTAGTATCGGGACAGGGGGTCTACACGAGCAGTACTTC. Its protein is CASSIGTGGLHEQYF.

The chain uses TRBV9 and TRBJ2-1; 13 positions match TRBD2. The CDR3 consists of 15 residues. V shed 6 bases and J 9 bases; nucleotides not matched to a gene: 9. CDR1 and CDR2 from the germline V gene are SGDLS and YYNGEE. CDR3 coding DNA: TGTGCCAGCAAGGCGACTAGCGGGAGGTTAAGTGAGCAGTTCTTC. Its translation: CASKATSGRLSEQFF.

The V call is TRBV10-3, the J call TRBJ1-3, with 10 bases lining up with TRBD1. The CDR3 is made up of 18 amino acids. V trimming: 3 bases; J trimming: 0 bases; junction bases outside the gene matches: 8. Germline-derived CDR1 and CDR2 are ENHRY and SYGVKD. Here the CDR3 reads CAISDPPGQGSSGNTIYF. The CDR3 region has the DNA TGTGCCATCAGTGATCCCCCGGGACAGGGGAGCTCTGGAAACACCATATATTTT.

About this clone itself: A junction end diverges from the germline sequence, so it may reflect a read error. The chain is built from TRBV6-1 and TRBJ2-3, with TRBD2 matching over 8 bases. The CDR3 is 17 amino acids. Per the germline V gene, CDR1 is MNHNS and CDR2 is SASEGT. In nucleotides, the CDR3 is TGTGCCAGCAGTGGAAGGAACGGGGGGGCCCCCACATATACGCAGTATTTT. Amino acids: CASSGRNGGAPTYTQYF.

V gene TRBV5-1 combines with J gene TRBJ2-2; the D gene is possibly TRBD1 (6 bases). Trimming removed 4 bases from V and 7 bases from J, with 11 bases in between. Germline assignment: CDR1 SGHRS and CDR2 YFSETQ. This CDR3 has 13 residues. In DNA, the CDR3 is TGCGCCAGCAGCCCATCGACAGGCGGGGAGCTGTTTTTT. Translated: CASSPSTGGELFF.

This clone was recorded only once. The CDR3 loop reads CASSQSPGTAMIRHSNQPQHF. In nucleotides, the CDR3 is TGCGCCAGCAGCCAATCCCCCGGGACAGCTATGATCCGGCATAGCAATCAGCCCCAGCATTTT. The chain combines TRBV4-1 with TRBJ1-5, with 7 bases lining up with TRBD1. The CDR3 runs to 21 residues. The ends lost 2 bases at V and 0 bases at J; junction bases unmatched: 19. Germline CDR1 MGHRA, CDR2 YSYEKL.

This clone has a handful of counts. The CDR3, as DNA: TGTGCCAGCAGCCAAGAGGCCAGGGGCAGAGGAAACACCATATATTTT. Encoded protein: CASSQEARGRGNTIYF. The chain is built from TRBV4-2 and TRBJ1-3; perhaps TRBD1 as D (6 bases). CDR1 is LGHNA, CDR2 YNFKEQ, per germline. The germline V and J ends were trimmed by 0 bases and 4 bases, with 13 bases remaining between them. The CDR3 totals 16 residues.

V is TRBV5-6 and J is TRBJ1-3; D uncertain. This CDR3 spans 15 amino acids. CDR1 is SGHDT, CDR2 YYEEEE, per germline. Trimming left V 3 bases short and J 2 bases short, with 12 bases between. CDR3 region: CASSSSGKTGNTIYF. For the CDR3, the DNA is TGTGCCAGCAGCTCGTCCGGGAAAACTGGAAACACCATATATTTT.

This clone was seen only once. The chain has TRBV9 and TRBJ1-2; tentative D call: TRBD1 (5 bases). The V gene lost 0 bases and the J gene lost 3 bases, with 12 bases spanning the gap. The CDR3 is 15 residues long. Germline CDR1 SGDLS, CDR2 YYNGEE. Here the CDR3 reads CASSVGRVEYYGYTF. Written as DNA, the CDR3 is TGTGCCAGCAGCGTAGGCAGGGTCGAGTACTATGGCTACACCTTC.

CDR3 region: CASEQGQNSPLHF. CDR3 nucleotide sequence: TGCGCCAGTGAACAGGGCCAGAATTCACCCCTCCACTTT. V and J are TRBV10-2 and TRBJ1-6; TRBD1 might be the D (6 bases). V lost 9 bases, J lost 7 bases, and 13 bases lay in between. The CDR3 covers 13 residues. Germline V gene data show CDR1 as WSHSY and CDR2 as SAAADI.

This chain uses TRBV28 with TRBJ1-1; D uncertain. The CDR3 is 15 amino acids. The germline V gene encodes CDR1 MDHEN and CDR2 SYDVKM. V gave up 4 bases and J gave up 5 bases, with 17 bases separating them. This chain's CDR3 is CASSSSGRERTEAFF. The CDR3 bases are TGTGCCAGCAGTTCCTCCGGGAGGGAGAGGACTGAAGCTTTCTTT.

The rearrangement uses TRBV19 and TRBJ1-6; 7 positions match TRBD1. The CDR3 has 14 amino acids. CDR1 LNHDA and CDR2 SQIVND come from the germline V gene (reference sequence). V lost 3 bases and J lost 12; bases outside the gene matches: 8. The CDR3 spells CASSISEGGIPLHF. CDR3 sequence (DNA): TGTGCCAGTAGTATCTCTGAAGGGGGCATACCCCTCCACTTT.

This chain uses TRBV2 with TRBJ1-1; D is unresolved. CDR1 and CDR2 (germline): SNHLY, FYNNEI. The CDR3 has 15 residues. Between the trimmed V and J ends, which lost 1 base and 1 base, there was a span of 10 bases. CDR3 in amino acids: CASSEGSLANTEAFF. The CDR3 DNA reads as TGTGCCAGCAGTGAAGGTAGCCTGGCGAACACTGAAGCTTTCTTT.

V is TRBV18 and J is TRBJ1-2; a possible D gene is TRBD1 (6 bases). The CDR3 runs to 13 residues. V was cut by 6 bases and J by 3 bases, with 11 bases left in between. Germline CDR1 KGHSH, CDR2 LQKENI. The CDR3 protein is CASSEGGDYGYTF. CDR3 DNA: TGTGCCAGCTCCGAAGGGGGGGACTATGGCTACACCTTC.

This rearrangement joins TRBV9 to TRBJ1-5; 9 bases match TRBD1. This CDR3 region has 15 residues. The J segment lost 7 bases and the V segment lost 5 bases, leaving 10 bases of the junction unmatched. In germline, CDR1 is SGDLS, CDR2 YYNGEE. The CDR3 region is CASSSWGQGRQPQHF. In nucleotides, the CDR3 is TGTGCCAGCAGTTCCTGGGGACAGGGCAGGCAGCCCCAGCATTTT. Together with reference TRBV9 and TRBJ1-5, the CDR3 gives the full variable domain: DSGVTQTPKHLITATGQRVTLRCSPRSGDLSVYWYQQSLDQGLQFLIQYYNGEERAKGNILERFSAQQFPDLHSELNLSSLELGDSALYFCASSSWGQGRQPQHFGDGTRLSIL.

J is TRBJ2-5 and V is TRBV19; a weak D match, TRBD2 (6 bases). This CDR3 spans 14 amino acids. Looked up from germline, CDR1 is LNHDA and CDR2 is SQIVND (reference sequence). The V and J ends lost 1 base and 5 bases respectively, with 11 bases between them. The CDR3 coding sequence is TGTGCCAGTAGTATAGGCGGGGTCAGGGAGACCCAGTACTTC. It encodes CASSIGGVRETQYF.

The chain uses TRBV18 and TRBJ1-3; 8 bases are a match to TRBD1. This CDR3 contains 19 residues. CDR1 is KGHSH, CDR2 LQKENI, per germline. V was pared by 3 bases and J by 3 bases, with 16 bases of the junction left unmatched. The CDR3, as DNA: TGTGCCAGCTCACCCCTGGACGAATTCCAGGGGGCCAGTGGAAACACCATATATTTT. Residues: CASSPLDEFQGASGNTIYF.

This rearrangement joins TRBV7-2 to TRBJ2-3, with TRBD2 as a possible D gene (6 bases). This CDR3 comprises 17 residues. The V end was cut by 4 bases, the J end by 3 bases, with 20 bases between. From germline, CDR1 is SGHTA and CDR2 FQGNSA. In DNA form, the CDR3 reads TGTGCCAGCAGCTCGTACGGGACTCTCGAAAAAACAGATACGCAGTATTTT. This translates into CASSSYGTLEKTDTQYF.

V is TRBV19 and J is TRBJ2-6; D uncertain. CDR1 LNHDA and CDR2 SQIVND come from the germline V gene (reference sequence). The CDR3 has 14 amino acids. The V end was cut by 5 bases, the J end by 2 bases, with 7 bases between. CDR3 sequence: CASSPPTGANVLTF. The CDR3 coding sequence is TGTGCCAGTAGTCCCCCCACTGGGGCCAACGTCCTGACTTTC.

On this clone: The same CDR3 can be traced to other DNA sequences in this sample. The rearrangement links TRBV7-9 to TRBJ2-1; no definite D call. CDR1 and CDR2 from the germline V gene are SEHNR and FQNEAQ (reference sequence). V lost 0 bases, J lost 7 bases, and 7 bases lay in between. There are 13 residues in the CDR3. In DNA form, the CDR3 reads TGTGCCAGCAGCTTAGCAGGCGGAAATGAGCAGTTCTTC. This gives the protein CASSLAGGNEQFF.

The rearrangement uses TRBV9 and TRBJ2-3; 7 positions agree with TRBD2. Per germline, CDR1 SGDLS and CDR2 YYNGEE. With V trimmed by 4 bases and J by 0 bases, 5 bases remained unmatched. The CDR3 contains 15 residues. In DNA, the CDR3 is TGTGCCAGCAGCCGGGACTACACTAGCACAGATACGCAGTATTTT. As protein: CASSRDYTSTDTQYF.

The gene calls are TRBV28 and TRBJ1-5; maybe TRBD1 (5 bases). With 4 bases removed from V and 0 bases from J, the gap between germline ends came to 16 bases. The CDR3 consists of 17 residues. Per germline, CDR1 MDHEN and CDR2 SYDVKM. The DNA of the CDR3 is TGTGCCAGCAGTTCGCTGCCGGGGGGGAATAGCAATCAGCCCCAGCATTTT. Residues: CASSSLPGGNSNQPQHF. The entire variable domain, with the rest obtained from reference TRBV28 and TRBJ1-5, is as follows: DVKVTQSSRYLVKRTGEKVFLECVQDMDHENMFWYRQDPGLGLRLIYFSYDVKMKEKGDIPEGYSVSREKKERFSLILESASTNQTSMYLCASSSLPGGNSNQPQHFGDGTRLSIL.

The chain combines TRBV2 with TRBJ2-7, with 10 bases matching TRBD1. V was clipped by 9 bases and J by 1 base; unmatched bases: 3. CDR1 and CDR2 (germline): SNHLY, FYNNEI. The CDR3 loop spans 13 amino acids. The CDR3 sequence is CARGQGSSYEQYF. DNA of the CDR3: TGTGCCAGGGGACAGGGGTCGTCCTACGAGCAGTACTTC.